The rows below give T cell receptor beta chains drawn from one sample of a study of blood T cell repertoires in COVID-19. Clones were sequenced by immunoSEQ multiplex PCR, and TCRdb holds only the in-frame ones, with some missing. The sample carries roughly 360,000 clones, approximately 87% recorded once. The sequencing input was PBMCs or T cells enriched from blood (not recorded which). These receptors came from a man in his thirties or forties who had recovered from COVID-19. CDR3s include the opening cysteine and the closing phenylalanine or tryptophan. D genes are given only for firm matches. Clone size is given for some rows only: seen once, a few or many times, or a class if the clone is expanded.

j_call: TRBJ2-7
v_call: TRBV6-5
clone_size: NA
d_call: NA
cdr3_aa: CASSYSTGVDEQYF
cdr3_nt: TGTGCCAGCAGTTACTCGACGGGGGTGGACGAGCAGTACTTC

j_call: TRBJ1-1
v_call: TRBV5-1
clone_size: NA
d_call: NA
cdr3_aa: CASSLAPSGTQNTEAFF
cdr3_nt: TGCGCCAGCAGCTTGGCCCCGTCAGGAACCCAGAACACTGAAGCTTTCTTT

j_call: TRBJ1-1
v_call: TRBV30
clone_size: NA
d_call: NA
cdr3_aa: CAWRRGGPNTEAFF
cdr3_nt: TGTGCCTGGAGGCGAGGCGGTCCTAACACTGAAGCTTTCTTT

j_call: TRBJ2-7
v_call: TRBV9
clone_size: once
d_call: NA
cdr3_aa: CASSSAYEQYF
cdr3_nt: TGTGCCAGCAGCTCCGCCTACGAGCAGTACTTC

j_call: TRBJ1-1
v_call: TRBV19
clone_size: NA
d_call: NA
cdr3_aa: CASRALQRGWSTEAFF
cdr3_nt: TGTGCCAGTAGGGCTCTGCAGAGAGGTTGGAGCACTGAAGCTTTCTTT

j_call: TRBJ1-6
v_call: TRBV18
clone_size: NA
d_call: NA
cdr3_aa: CASSPQGSESPLHF
cdr3_nt: TGTGCCAGCTCACCCCAGGGTTCTGAGTCACCCCTCCACTTT

j_call: TRBJ2-7
v_call: TRBV7-9
clone_size: NA
d_call: NA
cdr3_aa: CASSSRDNPYEQYF
cdr3_nt: TGTGCCAGCAGCTCCCGGGACAATCCCTACGAGCAGTACTTC

j_call: TRBJ1-5
v_call: TRBV19
clone_size: NA
d_call: NA
cdr3_aa: CASNLRAGGQPQHF
cdr3_nt: TGTGCCAGTAATCTTAGGGCAGGAGGGCAGCCCCAGCATTTT

j_call: TRBJ2-7
v_call: TRBV10-1
clone_size: many
d_call: NA
cdr3_aa: CASKSDNEQYF
cdr3_nt: TGCGCCAGCAAAAGTGACAACGAGCAGTACTTC

j_call: TRBJ2-1
v_call: TRBV25-1
clone_size: NA
d_call: TRBD2
cdr3_aa: CASTPGMGGVYNEQFF
cdr3_nt: TGTGCCAGCACCCCTGGAATGGGGGGGGTTTACAATGAGCAGTTCTTC

j_call: TRBJ1-4
v_call: TRBV30
clone_size: NA
d_call: TRBD1
cdr3_aa: CAWSAGQGTNEKLFF
cdr3_nt: TGTGCCTGGAGTGCAGGACAGGGCACTAATGAAAAACTGTTTTTT

j_call: TRBJ1-2
v_call: TRBV5-1
clone_size: once
d_call: TRBD1
cdr3_aa: CASSLGQGAYGYTF
cdr3_nt: TGCGCCAGCAGCTTGGGACAGGGGGCCTATGGCTACACCTTC

j_call: TRBJ1-4
v_call: TRBV29-1
clone_size: NA
d_call: NA
cdr3_aa: CSVVIGANEKLFF
cdr3_nt: TGCAGCGTTGTAATAGGGGCCAATGAAAAACTGTTTTTT

j_call: TRBJ2-7
v_call: TRBV19
clone_size: once
d_call: NA
cdr3_aa: CASSIQGGEQYF
cdr3_nt: TGTGCCAGTAGTATCCAGGGCGGCGAGCAGTACTTC

j_call: TRBJ2-5
v_call: TRBV5-4
clone_size: once
d_call: TRBD2
cdr3_aa: CASSARLAGGEETQYF
cdr3_nt: TGTGCCAGCAGCGCAAGACTAGCGGGGGGGGAAGAGACCCAGTACTTC

j_call: TRBJ2-7
v_call: TRBV9
clone_size: NA
d_call: NA
cdr3_aa: CASSPRAYSRTYEQYF
cdr3_nt: TGTGCCAGCAGCCCCCGTGCTTACTCGAGAACCTACGAGCAGTACTTC

j_call: TRBJ1-1
v_call: TRBV18
clone_size: NA
d_call: NA
cdr3_aa: CASSPSVAGVMNTEAFF
cdr3_nt: TGTGCCAGCTCACCATCGGTTGCAGGGGTAATGAACACTGAAGCTTTCTTT

j_call: TRBJ1-3
v_call: TRBV7-8
clone_size: once
d_call: NA
cdr3_aa: CASSLGSSGAGNTIYF
cdr3_nt: TGTGCCAGCAGCTTAGGGTCGTCGGGGGCTGGAAACACCATATATTTT

j_call: TRBJ1-3
v_call: TRBV7-2
clone_size: NA
d_call: TRBD1
cdr3_aa: CASSLVGGLSGNTIYF
cdr3_nt: TGTGCCAGCAGCTTAGTAGGGGGCCTCTCTGGAAACACCATATATTTT

j_call: TRBJ1-2
v_call: TRBV27
clone_size: NA
d_call: TRBD1
cdr3_aa: CASSLSGTGGYGYTF
cdr3_nt: TGTGCCAGCAGTTTATCAGGGACAGGGGGATATGGCTACACCTTC

j_call: TRBJ2-7
v_call: TRBV27
clone_size: NA
d_call: TRBD2
cdr3_aa: CASSFWRGSDEQYF
cdr3_nt: TGTGCCAGCAGTTTCTGGCGGGGGTCGGACGAGCAGTACTTC

j_call: TRBJ2-5
v_call: TRBV7-9
clone_size: NA
d_call: TRBD2
cdr3_aa: CASSQTSGGRRETQYF
cdr3_nt: TGTGCCAGCAGCCAGACTAGCGGGGGGCGCAGAGAGACCCAGTACTTC

j_call: TRBJ2-1
v_call: TRBV14
clone_size: NA
d_call: NA
cdr3_aa: CASSQAYEQFF
cdr3_nt: TGTGCCAGCAGCCAAGCATATGAGCAGTTCTTC

j_call: TRBJ1-6
v_call: TRBV7-9
clone_size: NA
d_call: TRBD1
cdr3_aa: CASSLRTGNESPLHF
cdr3_nt: TGTGCCAGCAGCTTAAGGACAGGGAACGAGTCACCCCTCCACTTT

j_call: TRBJ2-7
v_call: TRBV6-2/TRBV6-3
clone_size: few
d_call: NA
cdr3_aa: CASSYFLTGTPPEQYF
cdr3_nt: TGTGCCAGCAGTTACTTTCTTACAGGGACCCCCCCCGAGCAGTACTTC

j_call: TRBJ2-1
v_call: TRBV15
clone_size: NA
d_call: NA
cdr3_aa: CATSRVTGSYNEQFF
cdr3_nt: TGTGCCACCAGCAGAGTGACGGGGTCTTACAATGAGCAGTTCTTC

j_call: TRBJ2-5
v_call: TRBV11-1
clone_size: NA
d_call: NA
cdr3_aa: CASSLVLEPTEETQYF
cdr3_nt: TGTGCCAGCAGCTTAGTGCTCGAGCCAACCGAAGAGACCCAGTACTTC

j_call: TRBJ1-5
v_call: TRBV20-1
clone_size: NA
d_call: NA
cdr3_aa: CSASGSSTALSNQPQHF
cdr3_nt: TGCAGTGCTAGTGGTTCCTCGACAGCGCTTAGCAATCAGCCCCAGCATTTT

j_call: TRBJ1-3
v_call: TRBV28
clone_size: few
d_call: TRBD1
cdr3_aa: CASQGQGENTIYF
cdr3_nt: TGTGCCAGCCAGGGACAGGGCGAAAACACCATATATTTT

j_call: TRBJ1-3
v_call: TRBV6-5
clone_size: NA
d_call: NA
cdr3_aa: CASSPTGTGGNTIYF
cdr3_nt: TGTGCCAGCAGTCCCACAGGGACCGGGGGAAACACCATATATTTT

j_call: TRBJ2-7
v_call: TRBV18
clone_size: NA
d_call: NA
cdr3_aa: CASSPTGSPSDEQYF
cdr3_nt: TGTGCCAGCTCACCAACGGGATCCCCCTCGGACGAGCAGTACTTC

j_call: TRBJ1-6
v_call: TRBV10-3
clone_size: once
d_call: NA
cdr3_aa: CAIGVGGVALHF
cdr3_nt: TGTGCCATCGGGGTTGGGGGGGTGGCCCTCCACTTT

j_call: TRBJ2-2
v_call: TRBV6-5
clone_size: once
d_call: TRBD1
cdr3_aa: CASSQGQLNTGELFF
cdr3_nt: TGTGCCAGCAGCCAGGGACAGCTAAACACCGGGGAGCTGTTTTTT

j_call: TRBJ1-1
v_call: TRBV18
clone_size: NA
d_call: NA
cdr3_aa: CASSPTEGSTEAFF
cdr3_nt: TGTGCCAGCTCACCAACGGAGGGGTCCACTGAAGCTTTCTTT

j_call: TRBJ1-4
v_call: TRBV6-2/TRBV6-3
clone_size: NA
d_call: NA
cdr3_aa: CASSSTQHRNEKLFF
cdr3_nt: TGTGCCAGCAGTTCGACACAGCACCGAAATGAAAAACTGTTTTTT

j_call: TRBJ2-1
v_call: TRBV19
clone_size: NA
d_call: NA
cdr3_aa: CASSIQGRDEQFF
cdr3_nt: TGTGCCAGTAGTATCCAGGGTAGGGATGAGCAGTTCTTC

j_call: TRBJ2-7
v_call: TRBV24-1
clone_size: NA
d_call: TRBD1
cdr3_aa: CATSPGQGYEQYF
cdr3_nt: TGTGCCACCAGTCCTGGACAGGGGTACGAGCAGTACTTC

j_call: TRBJ2-1
v_call: TRBV7-8
clone_size: NA
d_call: TRBD1
cdr3_aa: CASSTGQTYNEQFF
cdr3_nt: TGTGCCAGCAGCACGGGACAGACCTACAATGAGCAGTTCTTC

j_call: TRBJ1-5
v_call: TRBV29-1
clone_size: NA
d_call: NA
cdr3_aa: CSVLGGGNQPQHF
cdr3_nt: TGCAGCGTTCTAGGGGGTGGCAATCAGCCCCAGCATTTT

j_call: TRBJ2-2
v_call: TRBV19
clone_size: NA
d_call: TRBD1
cdr3_aa: CASSPSGTDTGELFF
cdr3_nt: TGTGCCAGTAGTCCCTCCGGGACAGACACCGGGGAGCTGTTTTTT

j_call: TRBJ1-5
v_call: TRBV28
clone_size: NA
d_call: NA
cdr3_aa: CASSLVGLSARGNQPQHF
cdr3_nt: TGTGCCAGCAGTTTAGTAGGACTGAGCGCGAGGGGCAATCAGCCCCAGCATTTT

j_call: TRBJ1-2
v_call: TRBV12-3/TRBV12-4
clone_size: NA
d_call: NA
cdr3_aa: CASSLTLSYGYTF
cdr3_nt: TGTGCCAGCAGTTTGACACTTTCCTATGGCTACACCTTC

j_call: TRBJ1-5
v_call: TRBV7-8
clone_size: once
d_call: NA
cdr3_aa: CASSSTPGEGQPQHF
cdr3_nt: TGTGCCAGCAGCTCCACGCCGGGGGAAGGACAGCCCCAGCATTTT

j_call: TRBJ2-1
v_call: TRBV5-4
clone_size: NA
d_call: NA
cdr3_aa: CASGGLGEASSYNEQFF
cdr3_nt: TGTGCCAGCGGGGGGTTGGGAGAGGCTAGCTCCTACAATGAGCAGTTCTTC

j_call: TRBJ1-5
v_call: TRBV5-5
clone_size: NA
d_call: TRBD1
cdr3_aa: CASSLPPGQGDFSNQPQHF
cdr3_nt: TGTGCCAGCAGCTTGCCCCCCGGACAGGGGGACTTCAGCAATCAGCCCCAGCATTTT

j_call: TRBJ1-1
v_call: TRBV19
clone_size: NA
d_call: TRBD1
cdr3_aa: CASRTGGAHGPTEAFF
cdr3_nt: TGTGCCAGTAGGACAGGGGGCGCACATGGTCCCACTGAAGCTTTCTTT

j_call: TRBJ1-5
v_call: TRBV28
clone_size: NA
d_call: TRBD1
cdr3_aa: CASSSSGTGRKQPQHF
cdr3_nt: TGTGCCAGCAGTTCCTCGGGGACAGGGCGGAAACAGCCCCAGCATTTT

j_call: TRBJ2-7
v_call: TRBV7-9
clone_size: once
d_call: NA
cdr3_aa: CASSPLGGGYEQYF
cdr3_nt: TGTGCCAGCAGCCCACTTGGTGGTGGCTACGAGCAGTACTTC

j_call: TRBJ1-2
v_call: TRBV19
clone_size: NA
d_call: TRBD1
cdr3_aa: CASRWDRGRSGYTF
cdr3_nt: TGTGCCAGTCGATGGGACAGGGGGCGAAGTGGCTACACCTTC

j_call: TRBJ2-3
v_call: TRBV3-1/TRBV3-2
clone_size: once
d_call: TRBD2
cdr3_aa: CASRLLAGGGDTQYF
cdr3_nt: TGTGCCAGCCGCCTTCTAGCGGGGGGAGGGGATACGCAGTATTTT

j_call: TRBJ1-2
v_call: TRBV27
clone_size: NA
d_call: TRBD1
cdr3_aa: CASSFTIWTGGDYGYTF
cdr3_nt: TGTGCCAGCAGTTTCACCATTTGGACAGGGGGAGACTATGGCTACACCTTC

j_call: TRBJ1-5
v_call: TRBV27
clone_size: once
d_call: NA
cdr3_aa: CATGQQNQPQHF
cdr3_nt: TGTGCCACCGGACAGCAGAATCAGCCCCAGCATTTT

j_call: TRBJ1-4
v_call: TRBV7-9
clone_size: NA
d_call: TRBD1
cdr3_aa: CASSHHLRDRGDEKLFF
cdr3_nt: TGTGCCAGCAGCCATCACCTCCGGGACAGGGGGGATGAAAAACTGTTTTTT

j_call: TRBJ2-6
v_call: TRBV18
clone_size: NA
d_call: TRBD1
cdr3_aa: CASSPRTGGAGANVLTF
cdr3_nt: TGTGCCAGCTCACCGCGGACAGGTGGTGCTGGGGCCAACGTCCTGACTTTC

j_call: TRBJ1-1
v_call: TRBV12-5
clone_size: NA
d_call: NA
cdr3_aa: CASGLGQNTEAFF
cdr3_nt: TGTGCTAGTGGTTTGGGTCAGAACACTGAAGCTTTCTTT

j_call: TRBJ2-5
v_call: TRBV2
clone_size: NA
d_call: NA
cdr3_aa: CASSAGLETQYF
cdr3_nt: TGTGCCAGCAGTGCAGGGTTGGAGACCCAGTACTTC

j_call: TRBJ2-7
v_call: TRBV30
clone_size: once
d_call: NA
cdr3_aa: CAWSNGGSSYEQYF
cdr3_nt: TGTGCCTGGAGTAACGGGGGTAGCTCCTACGAGCAGTACTTC

j_call: TRBJ2-7
v_call: TRBV5-1
clone_size: NA
d_call: TRBD1
cdr3_aa: CASSLVLGTAYEQYF
cdr3_nt: TGCGCCAGCAGCTTGGTTTTGGGGACAGCCTACGAGCAGTACTTC

j_call: TRBJ1-6
v_call: TRBV4-1
clone_size: NA
d_call: TRBD1
cdr3_aa: CASSQERGQSYNSPLHF
cdr3_nt: TGCGCCAGCAGCCAAGAGCGGGGACAGAGCTATAATTCACCCCTCCACTTT

j_call: TRBJ1-5
v_call: TRBV30
clone_size: NA
d_call: NA
cdr3_aa: CAWSVHGVMQPQHF
cdr3_nt: TGTGCCTGGAGTGTTCACGGGGTAATGCAGCCCCAGCATTTT